Below, 21 T cell receptor beta chains from the same sample are listed, as sequenced in a study of OX40 agonist ivuxolimab in advanced cancers. Sequenced by immunoSEQ multiplex PCR; TCRdb stores in-frame clones only, minus some. Here the sample spans 30,000 to 40,000 clones, around 89% being singletons. The source material was CD4+ or CD8+ T cells sorted from blood, sampled in a trial of the OX40 agonist ivuxolimab. These receptors were obtained from an adult with an advanced solid tumor such as melanoma, head and neck, liver or kidney cancer.

This rearrangement joins TRBV19 to TRBJ1-1; no firm D call. V was clipped by 0 bases and J by 3 bases, with 17 bases between them. Germline V gene sequence: CDR1 LNHDA, CDR2 SQIVND (reference sequence). The CDR3 sequence is 17 residues long. CDR3 protein: CASSIEGGPQFYTEAFF. The CDR3 nucleotides are TGTGCCAGTAGTATAGAAGGAGGGCCACAGTTCTACACTGAAGCTTTCTTT.

This clone came up once. Relative to the germline gene, one junction end is altered; a read error may explain this. The chain combines TRBV10-3 with TRBJ2-2; 11 nucleotides align to TRBD1. This CDR3 comprises 15 residues. Germline V gene data show CDR1 as ENHRY and CDR2 as SYGVKD. The CDR3 DNA sequence: TGTGCCAGCAGCCGGACAGGGGGCAACAACGGGGAGCTGTTTTTT. This encodes CASSRTGGNNGELFF.

This clone was counted only a few times. This rearrangement joins TRBV9 to TRBJ1-2; D is undetermined. The CDR3 runs 12 residues. Germline values: CDR1 SGDLS, CDR2 YYNGEE. V lost 2 bases, J lost 3 bases, and 5 bases lay in between. The CDR3 nucleotides read TGTGCCAGCAGCGTTGGCGACTATGGCTACACCTTC. It codes for CASSVGDYGYTF.

V gene TRBV7-8 combines with J gene TRBJ2-3, with D perhaps matching TRBD2 (5 bases). V lost 5 bases and J 8 bases, leaving 11 bases between the germline ends. This CDR3 region has 12 residues. Germline CDR1 SGHVS, CDR2 FQNEAQ. The CDR3 DNA is TGTGCCAGCAGCCCATCGGGATCTACGCAGTATTTT. Amino acids: CASSPSGSTQYF.

The chain employs TRBV7-3 and TRBJ2-7; perhaps TRBD2 as D (6 bases). The CDR3 length is 15 residues. The ends were cut back, 3 bases at V and 5 bases at J, with 17 bases in the middle. Germline CDR1 reads SGHTA; CDR2 reads FQGTGA. In DNA, the CDR3 is TGTGCCAGCAGCTTCGGGTGGGGTCCGGGGGACGAGCAGTACTTC. As protein: CASSFGWGPGDEQYF.

The chain employs TRBV7-8 and TRBJ2-7; TRBD2 might be the D (6 bases). V lost 5 bases, J lost 4 bases, and 18 bases lay in between. This CDR3 comprises 15 residues. Germline V CDR1 and CDR2: SGHVS, FQNEAQ. CDR3 residues: CASSPVVGGRYEQYF. Written as DNA, the CDR3 is TGTGCCAGCAGCCCCGTGGTAGGAGGGAGGTACGAGCAGTACTTC.

The chain links TRBV5-1 to TRBJ1-5; 7 bases are shared with TRBD1. V shed 4 bases, J shed 9 bases, and the junction held 10 bases outside the gene matches. This CDR3 region has 14 residues. Looked up from germline, CDR1 is SGHRS and CDR2 is YFSETQ. CDR3 DNA sequence: TGCGCCAGCAGCCCGGACAGGCCCGAAGGGCCCCAGCATTTT. Translated: CASSPDRPEGPQHF.

The chain links TRBV5-6 to TRBJ1-3; D not resolved. The V end lost 5 bases, the J end lost 0 bases, and 6 bases lay between the germline ends. The CDR3 has 13 amino acids. The germline V gene encodes CDR1 SGHDT and CDR2 YYEEEE. The CDR3 is CASSKASGNTIYF. The CDR3 DNA reads as TGTGCCAGCAGTAAAGCCTCTGGAAACACCATATATTTT. Full variable domain (outside the CDR3, taken from reference TRBV5-6 and TRBJ1-3): DAGVTQSPTHLIKTRGQQVTLRCSPKSGHDTVSWYQQALGQGPQFIFQYYEEEERQRGNFPDRFSGHQFPNYSSELNVNALLLGDSALYLCASSKASGNTIYFGEGSWLTVV.

The chain employs TRBV7-3 and TRBJ1-1; D gene unclear. V gave up 5 bases and J gave up 2 bases, with 6 bases separating them. CDR1 SGHTA and CDR2 FQGTGA come from the germline V gene. There are 12 residues in the CDR3. CDR3 sequence reads: CASSQDNTEAFF. For the CDR3, the DNA is TGTGCCAGCAGCCAGGACAACACTGAAGCTTTCTTT.

The sample holds a few counts of this clone. The genes are TRBV28 and TRBJ1-2; perhaps TRBD1 as D (6 bases). Trimming removed 6 bases at V and 8 bases at J, with 16 bases between. This CDR3 is 13 amino acids long. Germline V lookup: CDR1 MDHEN, CDR2 SYDVKM. Here the CDR3 reads CASSAGQLRGYTF. CDR3 DNA: TGTGCCAGCAGCGCCGGACAGTTGAGGGGCTACACCTTC.

The V call is TRBV5-1, the J call TRBJ2-3; 7 nucleotides agree with TRBD1. The V gene's germline CDR1 is SGHRS and CDR2 YFSETQ. This CDR3 region has 16 residues. The junction had 8 bases not matched to a gene; V was cut back by 4 bases and J by 0 bases. The CDR3 sequence is CASSHGTAQSTDTQYF. CDR3 in DNA: TGCGCCAGCAGCCACGGGACAGCCCAGAGCACAGATACGCAGTATTTT.

This clone was detected once. This chain joins TRBV18 and TRBJ1-1; 7 bases line up with TRBD1. J gave up 11 bases and V 2 bases, and 11 bases lay outside the gene matches. The CDR3 has 14 amino acids. CDR1 is KGHSH and CDR2 is LQKENI in the germline V gene. The CDR3 DNA sequence: TGTGCCAGCTCACCATCTAAACAGGGGATGTTGGCTTTCTTT. It is translated as CASSPSKQGMLAFF.

This sequence joins TRBV29-1 and TRBJ1-1; no reliable D call. CDR1 and CDR2 from the germline V gene are SQVTM and ANQGSEA. This CDR3 contains 13 residues. The ends were cut back, 4 bases at V and 0 bases at J, with 9 bases in the middle. This chain's CDR3 is CSVARSLNTEAFF. CDR3 nucleotide sequence: TGCAGCGTTGCGCGGTCTCTGAACACTGAAGCTTTCTTT.

This chain joins TRBV7-9 and TRBJ1-1; TRBD1 agrees at 10 bases. V was clipped by 5 bases and J by 7 bases; unmatched bases: 7. The V gene's germline CDR1 is SEHNR and CDR2 FQNEAQ (reference sequence). The CDR3 covers 14 residues. CDR3 region: CASSAGQGRSEAFF. DNA for the CDR3: TGTGCCAGCAGCGCGGGACAGGGGCGAAGTGAAGCTTTCTTT.

J is TRBJ2-7 and V is TRBV19; 7 positions agree with TRBD1. The germline gives CDR1 LNHDA, CDR2 SQIVND (reference sequence). V was clipped by 7 bases and J by 1 base; unmatched bases: 1. CDR3 length equals 12 residues. DNA of the CDR3: TGTGCCAGTAAGGACAGGTCCTACGAGCAGTACTTC. Protein product: CASKDRSYEQYF.

The DNA of the CDR3 is TGTGCCAGCAGCTTGTCAGGGGCAGTCTACGAGCAGTACTTC. Residues: CASSLSGAVYEQYF. V gene TRBV11-3 combines with J gene TRBJ2-5; a possible D gene is TRBD1 (6 bases). The DNA end favors TRBJ2-7, so the J call may be wrong. CDR1 is SGHNT, CDR2 YENEEA, per germline. The CDR3 loop spans 14 amino acids.

Written as DNA, the CDR3 is TGTGCCAGCAGCTTAGATCGTTCAGCGGGGGGCACAGATACGCAGTATTTT. It codes for CASSLDRSAGGTDTQYF. The chain employs TRBV7-2 and TRBJ2-3; 8 positions agree with TRBD2. V was pared by 1 base and J by 1 base, with 7 bases of the junction left unmatched. Germline V gives CDR1 SGHTA, CDR2 FQGNSA. The CDR3 is 17 residues long.

The chain carries TRBV10-3 and TRBJ2-5; TRBD1 aligns across 9 bases. The length of the CDR3 is 14 residues. With V trimmed by 6 bases and J by 4 bases, 6 bases remained unmatched. Per the germline V gene, CDR1 is ENHRY and CDR2 is SYGVKD. CDR3 residues: CAIRKGQGGETQYF. In DNA form, the CDR3 reads TGTGCCATCAGGAAGGGACAGGGAGGAGAGACCCAGTACTTC.

The CDR3 spells CASNSLRGGVDTQYF. The CDR3 coding sequence is TGTGCCAGCAACTCCTTGAGGGGAGGGGTGGATACGCAGTATTTT. The genes are TRBV28 and TRBJ2-3; 7 bases are a match to TRBD2. This CDR3 is built from 15 residues. V lost 7 bases and J lost 6; bases outside the gene matches: 13. The germline V gene encodes CDR1 MDHEN and CDR2 SYDVKM.

This clone appeared once. The chain joins TRBV28 to TRBJ2-7; D call uncertain. Germline CDR1 MDHEN, CDR2 SYDVKM. The CDR3 consists of 12 residues. Trimming shortened V by 6 bases and J by 2 bases, and 8 bases separated the two germline ends. The CDR3 DNA sequence: TGTGCCAGCAGCCCTACTACCTACGAGCAGTACTTC. Translating it yields CASSPTTYEQYF.

This clone was seen a handful of times. J is TRBJ1-1 and V is TRBV5-1; D is uncertain. CDR1 is SGHRS and CDR2 is YFSETQ in the germline V gene. This CDR3 comprises 12 residues. V lost 2 bases and J lost 8, with 10 bases in between. Written as DNA, the CDR3 is TGCGCCAGCAGCTTCGGCAGTCTCGAAGCTTTCTTT. Translated, it gives CASSFGSLEAFF.